Sequencing of this TCR beta chain was carried out in a study of beta chain features in type 1 diabetes. Study observations and caveats: Across all four CD4+ subsets, people with type 1 diabetes showed modestly shorter TCRB CDR3s.

One heparinised blood draw, averaging about 100 mL, came from each donor. A remark on this clone: Its specificity is not known.

Expressed TCRB transcripts were sequenced, since all the RNA that had been isolated was reverse transcribed. Here immunoSEQ multiplex PCR was the method, and the copy in TCRdb shows in-frame clones only, minus some. The profile shows 28,000 or so clones, less than 75% of them singletons. The CDR3 has 11 residues. Trimming removed 8 bases at V and 3 bases at J, with 8 bases between. Germline V CDR1 and CDR2: SGHVS, FQNEAQ. The chain employs TRBV7-8 and TRBJ2-7; D gene unclear. Input material: Tregs from blood. This sequence was found in a young woman with type 1 diabetes. The CDR3 sequence is CASGVFYEQYF. CDR3 coding DNA: TGTGCCAGCGGAGTCTTCTACGAGCAGTACTTC. The whole variable domain, remainder taken from reference TRBV7-8 and TRBJ2-7, is GAGVSQSPRYKVAKRGQDVALRCDPISGHVSLFWYQQALGQGPEFLTYFQNEAQLDKSGLPSDRFFAERPEGSVSTLKIQRTQQEDSAVYLCASGVFYEQYFGPGTRLTVT.